Described below is a single T cell receptor beta chain sequence and its context. This sample was included in a study of blood T cell repertoires in COVID-19. Profiling relied on immunoSEQ multiplex PCR, and the TCRdb table lists in-frame clones only, not all of them. The data show 250,000 to 300,000 clones, with 81% seen just once and roughly 2.9% held by the top ten. V was clipped by 4 bases and J by 1 base; unmatched bases: 6. The CDR3 runs 17 residues. Germline CDR1 SGHKS, CDR2 YYEKEE (reference sequence). The chain recombines TRBV5-5 with TRBJ1-5; 12 bases agree with TRBD1. The sequencing input was peripheral blood. This clonotype was obtained from a woman aged 55 to 70 with active or convalescent COVID-19. The CDR3 DNA reads TGTGCCAGCAGCCCGGGACAGGGGGCGGGGAGCAATCAGCCCCAGCATTTT. It specifies CASSPGQGAGSNQPQHF.